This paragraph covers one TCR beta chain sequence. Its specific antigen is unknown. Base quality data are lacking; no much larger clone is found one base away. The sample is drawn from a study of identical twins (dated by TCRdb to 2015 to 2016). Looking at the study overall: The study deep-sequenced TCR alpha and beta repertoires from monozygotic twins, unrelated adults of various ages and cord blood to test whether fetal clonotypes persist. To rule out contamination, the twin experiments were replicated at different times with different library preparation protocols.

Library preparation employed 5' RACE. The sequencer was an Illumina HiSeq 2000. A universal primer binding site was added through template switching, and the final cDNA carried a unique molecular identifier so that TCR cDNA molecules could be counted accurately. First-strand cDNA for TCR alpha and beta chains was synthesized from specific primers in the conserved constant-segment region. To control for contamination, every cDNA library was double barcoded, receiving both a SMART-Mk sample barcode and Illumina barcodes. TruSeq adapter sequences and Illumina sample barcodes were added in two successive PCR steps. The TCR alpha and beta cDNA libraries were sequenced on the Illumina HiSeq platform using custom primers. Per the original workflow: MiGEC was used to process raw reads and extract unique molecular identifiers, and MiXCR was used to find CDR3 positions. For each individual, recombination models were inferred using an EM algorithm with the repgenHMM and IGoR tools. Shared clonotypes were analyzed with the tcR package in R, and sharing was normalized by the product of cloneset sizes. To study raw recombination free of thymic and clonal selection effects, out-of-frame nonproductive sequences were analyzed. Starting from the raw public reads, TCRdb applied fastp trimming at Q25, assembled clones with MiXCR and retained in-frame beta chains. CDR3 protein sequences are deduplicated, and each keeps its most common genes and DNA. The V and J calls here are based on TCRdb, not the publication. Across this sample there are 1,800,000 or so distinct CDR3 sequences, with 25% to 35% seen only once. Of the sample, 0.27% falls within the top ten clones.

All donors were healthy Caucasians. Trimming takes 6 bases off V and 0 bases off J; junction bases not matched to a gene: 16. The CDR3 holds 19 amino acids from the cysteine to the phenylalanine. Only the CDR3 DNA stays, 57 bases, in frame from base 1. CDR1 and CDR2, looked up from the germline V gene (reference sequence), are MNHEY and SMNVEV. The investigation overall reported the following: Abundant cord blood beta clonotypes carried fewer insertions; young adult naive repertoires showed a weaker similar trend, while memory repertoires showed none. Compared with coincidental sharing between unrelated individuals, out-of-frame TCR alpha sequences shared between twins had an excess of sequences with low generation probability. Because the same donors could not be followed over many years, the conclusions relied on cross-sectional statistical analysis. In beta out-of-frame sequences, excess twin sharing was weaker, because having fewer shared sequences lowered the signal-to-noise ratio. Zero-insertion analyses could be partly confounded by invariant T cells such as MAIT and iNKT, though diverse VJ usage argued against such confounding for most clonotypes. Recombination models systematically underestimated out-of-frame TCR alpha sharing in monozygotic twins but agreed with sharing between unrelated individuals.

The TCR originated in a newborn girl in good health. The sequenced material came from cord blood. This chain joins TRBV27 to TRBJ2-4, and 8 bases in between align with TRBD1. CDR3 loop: CASSPRQGSLELAKNIQYF. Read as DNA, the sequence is TGTGCCAGCAGCCCGAGACAGGGGTCCTTAGAATTAGCCAAAAACATTCAGTACTTC.